The rows below give T cell receptor beta chains drawn from one sample of a study of cytomegalovirus exposure and HLA in healthy donors. The repertoire was sequenced with immunoSEQ multiplex PCR; TCRdb's copy has only in-frame clones and lacks some. The top ten clones hold 2.8% of a sample with 150,000 to 180,000 clones, about four fifths of them seen once. The material sequenced was PBMCs. The receptors shown here come from a man between 18 and 29 years old in good health and CMV-seronegative. The CDR3 runs from the conserved cysteine through the conserved F or W. A D gene is named only where the DNA matches it firmly.

>NA|TRBJ2-7|TRBV30|14
CAWSVISGPYEQYF
>NA|TRBJ1-2|TRBV4-3|13
CASSQDQGWGYTF
>TRBD1|TRBJ1-1|TRBV6-1|15
CASSPRGDRNTEAFF
>TRBD1|TRBJ1-1|TRBV7-9|14
CASSTRTGNTEAFF
>NA|TRBJ1-5|TRBV28|14
CASSWYTSNQPQHF
>NA|TRBJ1-1|TRBV19|13
CASSTQENTEAFF
>NA|TRBJ1-2|TRBV6-6|16
CASSYSGAPRADGYTF
>TRBD1|TRBJ1-2|TRBV11-2|14
CASSLEDRADGYTF
>TRBD1|TRBJ1-3|TRBV19|16
CASSLDRGASGNTIYF
>NA|TRBJ2-2|TRBV29-1|11
CSGRVTGELFF
>NA|TRBJ2-4|TRBV2|12
CASRGPGPIQYF
>NA|TRBJ1-1|TRBV6-5|13
CASSGLLNTEAFF
>NA|TRBJ2-5|TRBV7-8|17
CASSLPRGARGGEAQYF
>TRBD1|TRBJ1-1|TRBV5-6|16
CASSWSPTGTSTEAFF
>NA|TRBJ1-1|TRBV29-1|13
CSVARQGNTEAFF
>TRBD1|TRBJ1-4|TRBV27|16
CASSLSQGAPNEKLFF
>NA|TRBJ1-5|TRBV6-6|12
CASKTANQPQHF
>NA|TRBJ1-5|TRBV19|14
CASRTVGGHQPQHF
>NA|TRBJ1-5|TRBV6-1|15
CASSEWEAGNQPQHF
>TRBD1|TRBJ2-7|TRBV30|13
CAWGLGQGTEQYF
>NA|TRBJ2-5|TRBV4-1|13
CASSQGRVETQYF
>TRBD1|TRBJ2-5|TRBV30|14
CAWRNSGGAETQYF
>TRBD1|TRBJ1-5|TRBV27|16
CASSLRRTGENQPQHF
>TRBD1|TRBJ1-2|TRBV19|15
CASSMMAGGHYGYTF
>NA|TRBJ1-4|TRBV7-9|15
CASSSSRVANEKLFF
>NA|TRBJ2-2|TRBV19|15
CASSRGGASTGELFF
>NA|TRBJ1-2|TRBV7-2|14
CASSQRGGDHGYTF
>NA|TRBJ1-1|TRBV14|13
CASSLIMNTEAFF
>TRBD1|TRBJ1-2|TRBV29-1|12
CSVTGGHRGYTF
>NA|TRBJ1-1|TRBV2|14
CASNLGGVITEAFF
>NA|TRBJ2-3|TRBV7-6|13
CASSRTRTDTQYF
>TRBD1|TRBJ2-2|TRBV2|15
CASSEGQGGTGELFF
>NA|TRBJ2-1|TRBV5-4|15
CASSLGTLNGNEQFF
>TRBD2|TRBJ2-3|TRBV5-6|15
CASSLAGPTGDTQYF
>NA|TRBJ2-6|TRBV7-9|16
CASSSPLISGANGLTF
>TRBD1|TRBJ1-1|TRBV7-6|16
CASSSGQGAGGTEAFF
>NA|TRBJ1-6|TRBV20-1|10
CSARKTVLHF
>NA|TRBJ1-1|TRBV28|13
CASCAGTPPEAFF
>NA|NA|TRBV9|15
CASSAPGTHSYEQYF
>NA|TRBJ1-5|TRBV19|15
CASAKDYTGWEPQHF
>NA|TRBJ2-2|TRBV27|14
CASSLGQNTGELFF
>TRBD2|TRBJ2-1|TRBV10-2|13
CASRAGNYNEQFF
>NA|TRBJ1-1|TRBV7-9|13
CASSREGQTEAFF
>NA|TRBJ2-5|TRBV11-3|16
CASSSDATTRKETQYF
>TRBD1|TRBJ1-6|TRBV6-5|15
CASSYSPQGVSPLHF
>NA|TRBJ1-2|TRBV6-1|16
CASSQASTGGVGGYTF
>NA|TRBJ1-5|TRBV27|14
CASSFTGLNQPQHF
>TRBD1|TRBJ1-5|TRBV6-1|14
CASRRDRYNQPQHF
>NA|TRBJ1-1|TRBV4-1|14
CASSTRAGSTEAFF
>NA|TRBJ2-3|TRBV6-1|17
CASSEGDSPRGTDTQYF
>NA|TRBJ1-6|TRBV2|14
CASTGDSYNSPLHF